The 14 T cell receptor beta chains reported below all come from one sample, sequenced in a study of T-cell memory formation after mild COVID-19. MiXCR, applied by TCRdb to the 5' RACE reads, yields one record per CDR3 protein. The data show 450,000 or so distinct CDR3 sequences, 20% to 25% seen once. What was sequenced was PBMCs or a T cell subset sorted from them (not recorded which). Receptor source: an adult woman who had mild COVID-19 (a few samples of this study predate the infection). Cell type and time point are not known.

This sequence joins TRBV10-3 and TRBJ2-3; D gene unclear. The germline gives CDR1 ENHRY, CDR2 SYGVKD. Trimming shortened V by 4 bases and J by 2 bases, and 10 bases separated the two germline ends. The CDR3 totals 14 residues. The CDR3 here is CAISGVTTTDTQYF. CDR3 coding DNA: TGTGCCATCAGTGGGGTCACTACCACAGATACGCAGTATTTT.

The V and J genes are TRBV29-1 and TRBJ1-2; tentatively, D is TRBD1 (5 bases). The CDR3 has 9 residues. CDR1 and CDR2 from the germline V gene are SQVTM and ANQGSEA. Trimming took 0 bases from V and 12 from J, leaving 5 bases between them. Here the CDR3 reads CSVEEQDTF. The CDR3 DNA reads as TGCAGCGTTGAAGAACAGGACACCTTC.

The V gene is TRBV6-1, the J gene TRBJ1-5, with no clear D. Germline CDR1 MNHNS, CDR2 SASEGT. Trimming cost V 6 bases and J 7 bases, with 7 bases left between them. This CDR3 has 11 amino acids. This CDR3 is CASSDWQPQHF. CDR3 in DNA: TGTGCCAGCAGCGACTGGCAGCCCCAGCATTTT.

The chain recombines TRBV15 with TRBJ2-3; D possibly corresponds to TRBD2 (5 bases). V shed 5 bases and J shed 4 bases, with 16 bases lying between them. Per germline, CDR1 LNHNV and CDR2 YYDKDF (reference sequence). This CDR3 comprises 15 residues. In nucleotides, the CDR3 is TGTGCCACCAGCGGACTCCCGATCGTCGCAGATACGCAGTATTTT. Amino acid sequence: CATSGLPIVADTQYF.

This clonotype was recorded a few times. The chain couples TRBV6-1 to TRBJ1-3; D is possibly TRBD1 (5 bases). The V and J ends lost 7 bases and 4 bases respectively, with 14 bases between them. The length of the CDR3 is 14 residues. Germline CDR1 reads MNHNS; CDR2 reads SASEGT. CDR3 sequence: CASTPEGYGNTIYF. DNA of the CDR3: TGTGCCAGCACCCCCGAGGGGTACGGAAACACCATATATTTT.

This clonotype came up a few times. V is TRBV19 and J is TRBJ2-3; possible D gene TRBD2, 5 bases. This CDR3 has 18 residues. Germline V gene data show CDR1 as LNHDA and CDR2 as SQIVND (reference sequence). V lost 5 bases, J lost 5 bases, and 26 bases lay in between. In DNA, the CDR3 is TGTGCCAGTAGTCGAGCCCTATACGGAGCGGTTGGATTAGATACGCAGTATTTT. This sequence encodes CASSRALYGAVGLDTQYF.

This sequence joins TRBV5-1 and TRBJ2-3, with TRBD1 matching over 7 bases. Looked up from germline, CDR1 is SGHRS and CDR2 is YFSETQ. The CDR3 is 14 amino acids. V lost 3 bases, J lost 3 bases, and 4 bases stayed unmatched. CDR3 region: CASSSRGTTDTQYF. CDR3 DNA: TGCGCCAGCAGCTCCAGGGGGACGACAGATACGCAGTATTTT.

V gene TRBV15 combines with J gene TRBJ2-4, with 12 nucleotides matching TRBD2. The CDR3 consists of 18 residues. Trimming cost V 5 bases and J 0 bases; bases outside gene matches: 8. From germline, CDR1 is LNHNV and CDR2 YYDKDF (reference sequence). CDR3 nucleotide sequence: TGTGCCACCAGCGGCGGACTAGCGGGGTCACTAGCCAAAAACATTCAGTACTTC. This codes for CATSGGLAGSLAKNIQYF.

The chain is built from TRBV12-3 or TRBV12-4 and TRBJ1-3; D is unresolved. V was clipped by 5 bases and J by 0 bases, with 8 bases between them. The CDR3 runs 14 residues. The CDR3 region is CASSRRNSGNTIYF. The CDR3 nucleotides are TGTGCCAGCAGTAGACGGAACTCTGGAAACACCATATATTTT.

A remark on this clonotype: At one end the junction does not follow the germline gene, possibly because of a read error. In DNA form, the CDR3 reads TGTGCTAGCAGCTTAGAAATAGGGCAGATACCTTGGGATGAGCAGTTCTTC. Amino acid sequence: CASSLEIGQIPWDEQFF. The V and J genes are TRBV7-7 and TRBJ2-1; D is ambiguous. The CDR3 is 17 amino acids. Germline assignment: CDR1 SSHAT and CDR2 FNYEAQ (reference sequence).

This clonotype was seen only a few times. This chain links TRBV9 with TRBJ2-3; TRBD1 matches at 7 bases. J lost 2 bases, V lost 2 bases, and 8 bases had no gene match. There are 16 residues in the CDR3. The germline V gene has CDR1 SGDLS and CDR2 YYNGEE. For the CDR3, the DNA is TGTGCCAGCAGCGTCAGACAGGGAAAGGCCACAGATACGCAGTATTTT. Translated: CASSVRQGKATDTQYF.

A few counts support this clonotype. The rearrangement uses TRBV5-1 and TRBJ2-1, with 7 positions matching TRBD2. V shed 3 bases, J shed 4 bases, and the junction held 13 bases outside the gene matches. Germline CDR1 is SGHRS and CDR2 is YFSETQ. This CDR3 contains 17 residues. CDR3: CASSSRLGGGIYNEQFF. The CDR3 nucleotides read TGCGCCAGCAGCTCCCGCCTCGGGGGAGGGATATACAATGAGCAGTTCTTC.

This clonotype was detected only a few times. The chain carries TRBV20-1 and TRBJ1-1; TRBD1 is a possible D gene (5 bases). Germline CDR1 and CDR2: DFQATT and SNEGSKA (reference sequence). The CDR3 contains 13 residues. V was shortened by 0 bases and J by 3 bases, with 8 bases between the two germline ends. The CDR3 coding sequence is TGCAGTGCTAGAGAACAGGTATACACTGAAGCTTTCTTT. The encoded protein is CSAREQVYTEAFF.

This clonotype was observed at least ten times. The chain recombines TRBV7-2 with TRBJ1-1; TRBD1 matches 9 bases. V lost 5 bases to trimming and J lost 5 bases; unmatched junction nucleotides: 6. The germline V gene has CDR1 SGHTA and CDR2 FQGNSA. The CDR3 loop spans 14 amino acids. The CDR3 DNA follows: TGTGCCAGCAGCCGAGACAGGGGGGGTACTGAAGCTTTCTTT. Translated, it gives CASSRDRGGTEAFF.